The 2 T cell receptor beta chains reported below all come from one sample, sequenced in a study of CD8 T cells in Susac syndrome. RNA was extracted with the RNeasy kit, and a quantity of roughly 0.5 to 1 ug was reverse transcribed using random hexamers. TCRdb re-analysed the immunoSEQ multiplex PCR reads in MiXCR, keeping a single row per CDR3 protein. The sample includes about 100,000 distinct CDR3 sequences, approximately 95% seen only once; the top ten take 0.3% to 0.35%. The sequencing input was CD8+ T cells from PBMCs. These receptor sequences come from a human donor with Susac syndrome.

The chain joins TRBV18 to TRBJ2-1; TRBD2 might be the D (5 bases). The germline CDR1 and CDR2 sequences are KGHSH and LQKENI. The CDR3 length is 12 residues. Trimming removed 0 bases at V and 13 bases at J, with 10 bases between. CDR3 protein: CASSPPSATQFF. In nucleotides, the CDR3 is TGTGCCAGCTCACCACCTAGCGCCACACAGTTCTTC.

The J gene is TRBJ1-1, the V gene TRBV5-1, with 8 bases fitting TRBD1. This CDR3 comprises 15 residues. Germline lookup yields CDR1 SGHRS and CDR2 YFSETQ. V shed 3 bases and J 1 base; nucleotides not matched to a gene: 5. CDR3 sequence: CASSSMTGENTEAFF. CDR3 in DNA: TGCGCCAGCAGCTCGATGACAGGGGAGAACACTGAAGCTTTCTTT. The full variable domain, with the rest looked up from reference TRBV5-1 and TRBJ1-1, is KAGVTQTPRYLIKTRGQQVTLSCSPISGHRSVSWYQQTPGQGLQFLFEYFSETQRNKGNFPGRFSGRQFSNSRSEMNVSTLELGDSALYLCASSSMTGENTEAFFGQGTRLTVV.